This TCR beta chain was sequenced during a study of molecular identifiers for immune sequencing clone quantification. This clonotype appeared a few times. Its specificity is not known. TCRdb re-called the PCR reads with MiXCR, one entry per CDR3 protein. The repertoire has fewer than 350,000 distinct CDR3 sequences, about 21% of them found once; the top ten carry about 0.79%. CDR1 and CDR2 (germline): LGHDT, YNNKEL (reference sequence). The V end lost 1 base, the J end lost 11 bases, and 21 bases lay between the germline ends. The CDR3 spans 17 residues. Points from the study as a whole: Jurkat TCR RNA spiked in from one cell reportedly remained identifiable amid approximately 970,000 naive cells.

The sequence derives from a human donor in good health. Some libraries in this study had Jurkat cell RNA spiked in. The sample comprised naive CD8+ T cells from blood, with Jurkat cell RNA spiked in. Documented subset: FACS-sorted CD8+CD4-CCR7+CD45RA+ naive T cells. J is TRBJ2-6 and V is TRBV3-1; D possibly matches TRBD1 or TRBD2 (5 bases each). DNA for the CDR3: TGTGCCAGCAGCCAAGGGGGCCGGACTTACTTCTCGGACGTCCTGACTTTC. It yields the protein CASSQGGRTYFSDVLTF.